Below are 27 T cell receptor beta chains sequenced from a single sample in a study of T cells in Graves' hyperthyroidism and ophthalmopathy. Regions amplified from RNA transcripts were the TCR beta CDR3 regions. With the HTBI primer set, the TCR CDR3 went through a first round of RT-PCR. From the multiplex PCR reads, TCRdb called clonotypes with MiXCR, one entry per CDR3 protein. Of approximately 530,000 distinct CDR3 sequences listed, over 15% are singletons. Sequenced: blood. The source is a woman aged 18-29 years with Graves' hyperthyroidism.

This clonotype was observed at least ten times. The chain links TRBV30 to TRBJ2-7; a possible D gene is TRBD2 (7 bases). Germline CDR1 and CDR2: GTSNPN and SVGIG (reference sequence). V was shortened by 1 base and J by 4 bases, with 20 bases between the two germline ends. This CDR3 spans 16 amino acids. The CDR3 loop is CAWSAFGGGRGYEQYF. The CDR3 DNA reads TGTGCCTGGAGTGCCTTTGGGGGCGGGAGAGGGTACGAGCAGTACTTC.

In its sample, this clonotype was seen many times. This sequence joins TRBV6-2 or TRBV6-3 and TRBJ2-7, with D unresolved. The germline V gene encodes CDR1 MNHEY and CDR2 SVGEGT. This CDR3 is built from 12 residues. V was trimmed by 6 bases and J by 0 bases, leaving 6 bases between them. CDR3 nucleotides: TGTGCCAGCAGCCCGACCTCCTACGAGCAGTACTTC. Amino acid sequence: CASSPTSYEQYF.

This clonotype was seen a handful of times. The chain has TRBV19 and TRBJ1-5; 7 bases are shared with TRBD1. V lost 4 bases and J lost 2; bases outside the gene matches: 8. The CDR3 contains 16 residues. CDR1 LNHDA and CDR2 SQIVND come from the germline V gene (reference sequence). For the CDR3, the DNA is TGTGCCAGTAGTACATTAGAGGGGGCCGGCAATCAGCCCCAGCATTTT. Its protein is CASSTLEGAGNQPQHF.

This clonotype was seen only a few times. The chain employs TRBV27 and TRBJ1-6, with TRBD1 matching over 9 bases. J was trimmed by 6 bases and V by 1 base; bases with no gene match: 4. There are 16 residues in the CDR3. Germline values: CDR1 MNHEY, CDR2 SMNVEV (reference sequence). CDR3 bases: TGTGCCAGCAGTTTATTGCCGGGACAGGGTAATTCACCCCTCCACTTT. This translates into CASSLLPGQGNSPLHF.

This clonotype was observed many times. CDR3 region: CAWSVRLNQPQHF. CDR3 bases: TGTGCCTGGAGTGTGCGGCTCAATCAGCCCCAGCATTTT. The V and J genes are TRBV30 and TRBJ1-5; D is unclear. Trimming stripped 0 bases from V and 3 bases from J, with 6 bases between. The CDR3 spans 13 residues. Germline values: CDR1 GTSNPN, CDR2 SVGIG (reference sequence).

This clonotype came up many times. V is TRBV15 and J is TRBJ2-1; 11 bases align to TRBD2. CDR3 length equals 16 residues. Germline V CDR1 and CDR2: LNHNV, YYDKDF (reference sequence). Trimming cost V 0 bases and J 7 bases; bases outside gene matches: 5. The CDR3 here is CATSRDLAGGLNEQFF. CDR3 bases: TGTGCCACCAGCAGAGATCTAGCGGGGGGCCTAAATGAGCAGTTCTTC.

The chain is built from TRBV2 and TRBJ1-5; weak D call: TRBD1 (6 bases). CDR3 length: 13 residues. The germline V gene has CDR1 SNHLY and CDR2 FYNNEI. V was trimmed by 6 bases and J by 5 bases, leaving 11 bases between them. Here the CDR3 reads CASRGGEDQPQHF. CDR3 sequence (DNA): TGTGCCAGCAGAGGGGGTGAAGATCAGCCCCAGCATTTT.

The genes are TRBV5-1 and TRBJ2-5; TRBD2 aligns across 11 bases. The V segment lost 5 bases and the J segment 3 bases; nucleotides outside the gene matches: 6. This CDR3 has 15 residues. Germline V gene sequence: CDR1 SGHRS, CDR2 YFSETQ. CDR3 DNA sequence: TGCGCCAGCAGGACTAGCGGGGTAAGAGAAGAGACCCAGTACTTC. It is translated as CASRTSGVREETQYF.

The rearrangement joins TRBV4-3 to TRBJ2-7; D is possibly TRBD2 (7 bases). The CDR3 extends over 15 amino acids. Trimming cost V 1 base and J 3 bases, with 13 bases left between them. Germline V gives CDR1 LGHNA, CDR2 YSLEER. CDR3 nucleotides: TGCGCCAGCAGCCAAGCGGGGGGCAAGGACTACGAGCAGTACTTC. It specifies CASSQAGGKDYEQYF.

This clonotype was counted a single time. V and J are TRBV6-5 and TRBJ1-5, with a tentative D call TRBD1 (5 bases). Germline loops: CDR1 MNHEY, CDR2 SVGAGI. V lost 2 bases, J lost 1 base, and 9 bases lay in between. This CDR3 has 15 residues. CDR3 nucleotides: TGTGCCAGCAGTTACATGTGGGGGAGCAATCAGCCCCAGCATTTT. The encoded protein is CASSYMWGSNQPQHF.

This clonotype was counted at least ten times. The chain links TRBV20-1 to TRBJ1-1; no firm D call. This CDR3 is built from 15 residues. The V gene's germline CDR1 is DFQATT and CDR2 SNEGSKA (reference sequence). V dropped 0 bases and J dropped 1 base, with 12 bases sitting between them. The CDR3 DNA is TGCAGTGCTAGAGATATCCAGGCGCCGAACACTGAAGCTTTCTTT. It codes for CSARDIQAPNTEAFF.

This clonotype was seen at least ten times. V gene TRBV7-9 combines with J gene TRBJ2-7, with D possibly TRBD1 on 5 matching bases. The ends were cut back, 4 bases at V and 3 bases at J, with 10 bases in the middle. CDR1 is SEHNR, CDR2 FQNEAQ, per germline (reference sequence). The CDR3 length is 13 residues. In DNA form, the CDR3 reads TGTGCCAGCAGCTCACGACAGCACTACGAGCAGTACTTC. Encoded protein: CASSSRQHYEQYF. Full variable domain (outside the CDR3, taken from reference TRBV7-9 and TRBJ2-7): DTGVSQNPRHKITKRGQNVTFRCDPISEHNRLYWYRQTLGQGPEFLTYFQNEAQLEKSRLLSDRFSAERPKGSFSTLEIQRTEQGDSAMYLCASSSRQHYEQYFGPGTRLTVT.

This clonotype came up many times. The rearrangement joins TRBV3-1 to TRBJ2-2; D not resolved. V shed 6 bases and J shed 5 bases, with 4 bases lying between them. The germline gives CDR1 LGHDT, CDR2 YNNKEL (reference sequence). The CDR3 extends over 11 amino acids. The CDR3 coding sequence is TGTGCCAGCAGGACGACCGGGGAGCTGTTTTTT. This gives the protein CASRTTGELFF. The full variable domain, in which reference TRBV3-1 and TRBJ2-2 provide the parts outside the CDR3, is DTAVSQTPKYLVTQMGNDKSIKCEQNLGHDTMYWYKQDSKKFLKIMFSYNNKELIINETVPNRFSPKSPDKAHLNLHINSLELGDSAVYFCASRTTGELFFGEGSRLTVL.

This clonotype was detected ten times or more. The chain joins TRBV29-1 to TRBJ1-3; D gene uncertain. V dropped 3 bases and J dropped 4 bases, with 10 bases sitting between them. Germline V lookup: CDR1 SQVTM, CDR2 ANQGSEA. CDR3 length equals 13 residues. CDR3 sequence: CSVDVGRGNTIYF. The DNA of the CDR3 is TGCAGCGTTGATGTAGGGCGCGGAAACACCATATATTTT.

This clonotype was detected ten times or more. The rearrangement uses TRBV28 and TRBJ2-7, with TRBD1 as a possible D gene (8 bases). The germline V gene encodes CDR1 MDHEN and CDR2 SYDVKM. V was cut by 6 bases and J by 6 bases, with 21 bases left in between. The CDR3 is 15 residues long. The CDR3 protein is CASRGLQGVLAEQYF. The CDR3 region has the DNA TGTGCCAGCAGGGGACTACAGGGGGTTCTAGCCGAGCAGTACTTC.

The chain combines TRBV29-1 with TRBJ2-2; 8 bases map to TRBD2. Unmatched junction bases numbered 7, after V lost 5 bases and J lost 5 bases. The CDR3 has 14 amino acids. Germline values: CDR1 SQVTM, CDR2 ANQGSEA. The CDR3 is CSVRPGGGTGELFF. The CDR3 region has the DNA TGCAGCGTTCGCCCGGGGGGGGGAACCGGGGAGCTGTTTTTT.

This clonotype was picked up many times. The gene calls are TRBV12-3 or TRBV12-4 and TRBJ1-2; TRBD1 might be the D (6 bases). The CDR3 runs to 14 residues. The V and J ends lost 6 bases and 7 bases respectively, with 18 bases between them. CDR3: CASSLTGTRSGYTF. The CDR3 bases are TGTGCCAGCAGCCTGACAGGAACAAGGTCTGGCTACACCTTC.

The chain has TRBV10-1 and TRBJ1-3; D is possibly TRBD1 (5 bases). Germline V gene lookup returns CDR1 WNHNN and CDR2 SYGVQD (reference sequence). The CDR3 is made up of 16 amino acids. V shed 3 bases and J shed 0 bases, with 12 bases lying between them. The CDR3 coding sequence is TGCGCCAGCAGTGAAGGGACTAGGAGCTCTGGAAACACCATATATTTT. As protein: CASSEGTRSSGNTIYF.

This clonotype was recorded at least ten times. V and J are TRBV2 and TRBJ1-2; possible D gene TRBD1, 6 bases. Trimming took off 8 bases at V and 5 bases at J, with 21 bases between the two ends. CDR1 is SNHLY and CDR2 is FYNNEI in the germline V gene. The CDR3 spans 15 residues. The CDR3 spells CASLKSRQEKYGYTF. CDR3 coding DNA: TGTGCCAGCCTGAAATCGAGACAGGAGAAATATGGCTACACCTTC.

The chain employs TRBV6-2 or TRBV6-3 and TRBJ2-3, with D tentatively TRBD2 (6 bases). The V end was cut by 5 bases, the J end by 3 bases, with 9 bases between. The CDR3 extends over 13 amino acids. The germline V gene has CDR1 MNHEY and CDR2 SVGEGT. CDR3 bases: TGTGCCAGCAGTCACGGACTAACAGATACGCAGTATTTT. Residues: CASSHGLTDTQYF.

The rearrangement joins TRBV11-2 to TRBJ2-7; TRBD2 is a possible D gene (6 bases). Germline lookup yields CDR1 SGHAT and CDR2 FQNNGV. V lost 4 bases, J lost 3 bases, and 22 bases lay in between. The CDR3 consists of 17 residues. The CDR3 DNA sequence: TGTGCCAGCAGCTCGGGTGGTTTGGGACTTTGGGTCTACGAGCAGTACTTC. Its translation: CASSSGGLGLWVYEQYF.

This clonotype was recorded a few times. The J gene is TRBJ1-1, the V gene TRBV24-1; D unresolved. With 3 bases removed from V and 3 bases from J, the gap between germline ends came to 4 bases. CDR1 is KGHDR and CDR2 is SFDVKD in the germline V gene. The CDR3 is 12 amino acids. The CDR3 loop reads CATSDPDTEAFF. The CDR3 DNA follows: TGTGCCACCAGTGATCCAGACACTGAAGCTTTCTTT.

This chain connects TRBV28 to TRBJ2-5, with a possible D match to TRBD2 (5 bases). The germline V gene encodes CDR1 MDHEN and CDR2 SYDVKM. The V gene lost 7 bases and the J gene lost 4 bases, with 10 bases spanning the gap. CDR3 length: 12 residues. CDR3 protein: CASTSLGETQYF. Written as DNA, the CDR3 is TGTGCCAGCACTAGCCTGGGAGAGACCCAGTACTTC. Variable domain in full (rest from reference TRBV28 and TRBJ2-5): DVKVTQSSRYLVKRTGEKVFLECVQDMDHENMFWYRQDPGLGLRLIYFSYDVKMKEKGDIPEGYSVSREKKERFSLILESASTNQTSMYLCASTSLGETQYFGPGTRLLVL.

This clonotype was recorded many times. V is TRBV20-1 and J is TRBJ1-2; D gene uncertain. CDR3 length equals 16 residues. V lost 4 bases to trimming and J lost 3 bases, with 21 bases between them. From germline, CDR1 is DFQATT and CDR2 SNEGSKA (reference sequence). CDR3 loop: CSANSGVELDYYGYTF. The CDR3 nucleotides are TGCAGTGCTAACTCCGGGGTAGAACTGGATTACTATGGCTACACCTTC.

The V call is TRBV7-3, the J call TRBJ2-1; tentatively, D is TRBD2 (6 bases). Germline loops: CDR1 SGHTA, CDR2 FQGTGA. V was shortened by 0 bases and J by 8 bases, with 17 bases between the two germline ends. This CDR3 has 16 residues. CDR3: CASSLTRQGGTDEQFF. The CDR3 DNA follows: TGTGCCAGCAGCTTAACCCGGCAGGGAGGTACGGATGAGCAGTTCTTC.

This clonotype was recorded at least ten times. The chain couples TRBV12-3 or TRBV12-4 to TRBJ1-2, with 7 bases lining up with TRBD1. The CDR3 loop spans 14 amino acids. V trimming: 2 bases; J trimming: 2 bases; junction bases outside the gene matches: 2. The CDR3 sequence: CASSLRDRNYGYTF. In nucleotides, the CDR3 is TGTGCCAGCAGTTTACGGGACAGAAACTATGGCTACACCTTC.

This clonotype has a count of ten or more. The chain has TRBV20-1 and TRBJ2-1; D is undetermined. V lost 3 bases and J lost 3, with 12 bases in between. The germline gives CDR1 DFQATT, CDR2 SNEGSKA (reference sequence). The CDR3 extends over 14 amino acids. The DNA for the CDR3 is TGCAGTGCTAGTTCCCCCTGGGGCTACAATGAGCAGTTCTTC. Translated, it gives CSASSPWGYNEQFF.